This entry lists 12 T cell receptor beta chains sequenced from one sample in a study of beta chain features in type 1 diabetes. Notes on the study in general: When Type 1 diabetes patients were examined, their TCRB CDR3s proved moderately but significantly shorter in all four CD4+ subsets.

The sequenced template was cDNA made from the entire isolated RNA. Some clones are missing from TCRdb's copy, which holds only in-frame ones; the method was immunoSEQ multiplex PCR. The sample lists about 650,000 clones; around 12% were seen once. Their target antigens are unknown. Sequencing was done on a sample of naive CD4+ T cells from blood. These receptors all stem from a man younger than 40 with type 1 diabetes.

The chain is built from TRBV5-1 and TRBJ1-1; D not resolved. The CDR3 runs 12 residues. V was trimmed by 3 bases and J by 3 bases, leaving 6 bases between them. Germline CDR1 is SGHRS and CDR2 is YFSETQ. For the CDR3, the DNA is TGCGCCAGCAGCTCGCCGTACACTGAAGCTTTCTTT. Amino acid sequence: CASSSPYTEAFF.

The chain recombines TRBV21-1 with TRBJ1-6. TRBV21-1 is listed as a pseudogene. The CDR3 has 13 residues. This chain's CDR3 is CAGGQGCNSPLHF. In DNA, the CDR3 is TGTGCCGGCGGGCAGGGATGTAATTCACCCCTCCACTTT.

The CDR3 sequence is CASRAGQGGGELFF. Written as DNA, the CDR3 is TGTGCCAGCAGGGCCGGACAGGGAGGCGGGGAGCTGTTTTTT. This chain uses TRBV6-6 with TRBJ2-2, with 8 bases fitting TRBD1. The CDR3 is 14 residues long. The trim removed 6 bases at V and 7 bases at J, leaving 7 bases unmatched. The germline V gene has CDR1 MNHNY and CDR2 SVGAGI (reference sequence).

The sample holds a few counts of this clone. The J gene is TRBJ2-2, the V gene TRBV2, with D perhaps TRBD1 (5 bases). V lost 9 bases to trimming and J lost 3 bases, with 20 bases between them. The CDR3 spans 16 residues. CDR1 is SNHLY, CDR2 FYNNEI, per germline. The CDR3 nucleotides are TGTGCCAGTTCAGAACTCCCCAGGGTAGACACCGGGGAGCTGTTTTTT. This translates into CASSELPRVDTGELFF.

In DNA form, the CDR3 reads TGTGCCAGCAACAAAAACATTCAGTACTTC. Its translation is CASNKNIQYF. The chain employs TRBV2 and TRBJ2-4; no clear D. The CDR3 runs 10 residues. Trimming cost V 7 bases and J 3 bases, with 1 base left between them. Germline CDR1 SNHLY, CDR2 FYNNEI.

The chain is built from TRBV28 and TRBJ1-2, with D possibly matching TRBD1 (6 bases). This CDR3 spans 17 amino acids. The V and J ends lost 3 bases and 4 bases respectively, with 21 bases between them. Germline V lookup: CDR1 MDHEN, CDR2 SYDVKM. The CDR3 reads CASSFVLIQGRIYGYTF. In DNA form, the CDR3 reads TGTGCCAGCAGTTTTGTTCTCATACAGGGACGCATCTATGGCTACACCTTC.

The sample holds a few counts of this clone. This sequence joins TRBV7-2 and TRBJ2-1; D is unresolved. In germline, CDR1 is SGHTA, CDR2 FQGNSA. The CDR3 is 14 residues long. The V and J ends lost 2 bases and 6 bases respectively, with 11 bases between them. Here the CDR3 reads CASSLLRTGNEQFF. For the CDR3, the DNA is TGTGCCAGCAGCTTACTTCGTACGGGCAATGAGCAGTTCTTC.

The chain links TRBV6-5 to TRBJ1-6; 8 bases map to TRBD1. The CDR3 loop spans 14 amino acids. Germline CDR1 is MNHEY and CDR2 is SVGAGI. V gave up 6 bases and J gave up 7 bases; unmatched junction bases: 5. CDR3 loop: CASRRTGTNSPLHF. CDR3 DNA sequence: TGTGCCAGCAGAAGGACAGGGACAAATTCACCCCTCCACTTT.

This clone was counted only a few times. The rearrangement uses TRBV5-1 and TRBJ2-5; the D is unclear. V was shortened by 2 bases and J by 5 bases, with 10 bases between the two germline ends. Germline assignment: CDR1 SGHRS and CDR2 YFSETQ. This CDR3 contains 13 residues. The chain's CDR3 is CASSFLPRETQYF. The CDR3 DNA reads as TGCGCCAGCAGCTTCCTACCGAGGGAGACCCAGTACTTC.

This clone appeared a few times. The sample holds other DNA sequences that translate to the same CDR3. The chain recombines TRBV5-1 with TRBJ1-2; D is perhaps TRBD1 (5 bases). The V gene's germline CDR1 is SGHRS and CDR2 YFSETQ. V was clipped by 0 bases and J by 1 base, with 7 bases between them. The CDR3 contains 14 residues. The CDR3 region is CASSLDGGNYGYTF. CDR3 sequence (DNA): TGCGCCAGCAGCTTGGATGGGGGTAACTATGGCTACACCTTC. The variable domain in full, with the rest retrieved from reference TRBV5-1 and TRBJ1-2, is KAGVTQTPRYLIKTRGQQVTLSCSPISGHRSVSWYQQTPGQGLQFLFEYFSETQRNKGNFPGRFSGRQFSNSRSEMNVSTLELGDSALYLCASSLDGGNYGYTFGSGTRLTVV.

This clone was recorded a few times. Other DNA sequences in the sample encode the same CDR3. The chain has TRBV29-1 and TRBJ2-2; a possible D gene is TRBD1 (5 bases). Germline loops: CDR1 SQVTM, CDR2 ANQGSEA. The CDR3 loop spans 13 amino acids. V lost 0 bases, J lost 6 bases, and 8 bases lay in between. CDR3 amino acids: CSVEDQGSGELFF. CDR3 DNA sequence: TGCAGCGTTGAAGACCAGGGCTCCGGGGAGCTGTTTTTT.

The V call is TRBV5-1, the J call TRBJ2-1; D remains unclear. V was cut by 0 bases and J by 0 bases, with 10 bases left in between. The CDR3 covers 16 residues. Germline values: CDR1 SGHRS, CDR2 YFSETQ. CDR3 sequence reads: CASSLEGSNSYNEQFF. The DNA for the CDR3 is TGCGCCAGCAGCTTGGAAGGGTCCAACTCCTACAATGAGCAGTTCTTC. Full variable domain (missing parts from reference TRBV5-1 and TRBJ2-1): KAGVTQTPRYLIKTRGQQVTLSCSPISGHRSVSWYQQTPGQGLQFLFEYFSETQRNKGNFPGRFSGRQFSNSRSEMNVSTLELGDSALYLCASSLEGSNSYNEQFFGPGTRLTVL.